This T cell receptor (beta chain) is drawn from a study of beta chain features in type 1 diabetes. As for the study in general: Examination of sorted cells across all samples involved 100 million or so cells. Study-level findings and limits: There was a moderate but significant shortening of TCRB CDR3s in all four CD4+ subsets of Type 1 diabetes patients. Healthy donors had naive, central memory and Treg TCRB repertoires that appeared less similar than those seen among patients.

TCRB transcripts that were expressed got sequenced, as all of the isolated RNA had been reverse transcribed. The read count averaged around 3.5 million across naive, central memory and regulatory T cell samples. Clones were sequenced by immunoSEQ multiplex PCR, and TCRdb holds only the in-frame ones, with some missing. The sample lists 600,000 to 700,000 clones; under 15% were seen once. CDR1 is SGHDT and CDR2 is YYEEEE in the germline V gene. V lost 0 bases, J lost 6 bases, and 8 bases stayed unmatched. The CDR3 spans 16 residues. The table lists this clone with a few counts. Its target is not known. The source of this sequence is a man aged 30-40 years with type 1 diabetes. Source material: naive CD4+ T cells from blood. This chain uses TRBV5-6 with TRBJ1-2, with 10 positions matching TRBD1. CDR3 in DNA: TGTGCCAGCAGCTTGGTGTCAGGGACAGGGGATCATGGCTACACCTTC. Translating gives CASSLVSGTGDHGYTF. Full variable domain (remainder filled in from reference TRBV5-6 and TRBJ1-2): DAGVTQSPTHLIKTRGQQVTLRCSPKSGHDTVSWYQQALGQGPQFIFQYYEEEERQRGNFPDRFSGHQFPNYSSELNVNALLLGDSALYLCASSLVSGTGDHGYTFGSGTRLTVV.